The text below deals with one T cell receptor beta chain. Its recognized antigen is unknown. The input lacks base qualities; no much larger clone sits a single base away. This sample is part of a study of persistence of HIV-infected CD4 T cells (dated by TCRdb to the early 2020s). Background on the whole study: Participants had been on suppressive ART for a median of 8 years. Cross-participant TCR cluster analysis included about eight participants for CMV and about 7 participants for Gag. The study isolated CMV- and HIV-1 Gag-responding CD4+ T cells from ART-treated individuals to examine antigen-driven clonal expansion of HIV-1-infected cells. The clonality of all cells in each sorted population was assessed by TCRbeta sequencing, whereas the clonality of infected cells was assessed by proviral sequencing. Anti-CD3/anti-CD28 stimulation activated a higher proportion of cells, with a lower memory fraction, than antigen stimulation. Peripheral blood samples of up to roughly 200 mL were obtained at multiple time points, with the exception of two participants, for whom leukapheresis was performed at a single time point. The investigation overall reported the following: Bulk TCR analyses could not be restricted to the rare CMV-responding cells that actually carried HIV-1 proviruses. Significantly lower TCRbeta richness was observed in CMV- and Gag-responding cells than in anti-CD3/anti-CD28-responding cells, and higher oligoclonality was observed in CMV-responding cells than in CD3/CD28-stimulated and Gag-responding cells. Enrichment of degenerate expanded CDR3beta sequences was found in antigen-responding cells, suggesting convergent selection of CD4+ responses to CMV and Gag. Only a small number of individuals took part in the study, and only a limited range of antigens was tested. Within the same sorted populations, how oligoclonal the TCRs were correlated with how oligoclonal the proviruses were.

The treatment or condition label here, explained by the study, means: suppressive antiretroviral therapy. As a nonspecific positive control representing the CD4+ T cell repertoire, the cells were stimulated with anti-CD3/anti-CD28 magnetic beads. Responding CD4+ T cells were sorted on the basis of upregulation of both CD40 ligand and CD69. Participants were HIV-1-infected adults who started suppressive ART during chronic infection. Participants had undetectable plasma HIV-1 RNA below 50 copies/mL for at least 4 years. To be included, participants needed a CD4+ T cell count above 400 cells/uL and a positive CMV serology. Before stimulation, PBMCs were isolated using density centrifugation and depleted of CD8+ T cells. For 15 to 20 hours, the CD8-depleted PBMCs were stimulated with anti-CD28/CD49d costimulation, a CD40-blocking antibody, and enfuvirtide to prevent new infections. Sorting was done on either a Beckman Coulter MoFlo Legacy or an XDP sorter, and propidium iodide was used to exclude dead cells. Genomic DNA was extracted using the QIAamp DNA Mini Kit for samples with more than one million cells and using the Quick-DNA Microprep Kit for all other samples.

TCRbeta repertoires were sequenced from genomic DNA with the immunoSEQ hsTCRB assay version 4 in survey mode. Genomic DNA was diluted to around 10 ng/uL, using up to roughly 1 ug per sample for TCRbeta sequencing. From the authors' description of their analysis: Analysis of the TCRbeta data was done in ImmunoSeq Analyzer 3.0, and diversity was computed on productive nucleotide rearrangements. The improved Chao index was used to estimate lower-bound TCR diversity, and the Gini coefficient was used to estimate clonality using the Immunarch R package. Different nucleotide rearrangements encoding the same CDR3beta amino acid sequence were counted as distinct clonotypes. Differential abundance analysis found TCRbeta sequences that were significantly enriched in antigen-responding cells compared with anti-CD3/anti-CD28-activated cells. TCRs were clustered by predicted peptide-MHC specificity with GLIPH2, both within individual participants and across merged participant data sets. TCRdb mirrors the immuneACCESS table, restricted to in-frame sequences. Some clones are absent from its copies; in checked studies, under half trace to an unresolved V gene, and the reason for the others is unknown. V, J and clone size were drawn from that table, and D and trimming were deduced from the DNA. The sample has 37,000 or so clones on record, about nine tenths of them singletons. Roughly 1.3% of the sample is taken by the ten largest.

The material was CD4+ T cells sorted from PBMCs after approximately 20-hour stimulation, obtained from a patient who received antiretroviral therapy. The cell subset or site tag for this specimen amounts to: CD40L+CD69+ CD4 T cells responding to anti-CD3/anti-CD28 beads, representing the overall repertoire. The TCR sequence derives from an adult man with HIV who was CMV-seropositive.

The CDR3 amino acid sequence is: CASSYKWREDTQYF. The sequenced DNA: TGTGCCAGCAGTTACAAATGGAGGGAAGATACGCAGTATTTT. The chain uses TRBV6-2 or TRBV6-3 and TRBJ2-3; the D gene is perhaps TRBD2, from 6 matching bases. V loses 2 bases of germline sequence and J loses 5 bases, and the interval between the two ends is 11 bases. The CDR3 runs 14 residues from the cysteine to the phenylalanine. Just the 42-base CDR3 DNA is kept, in frame starting at base 1. In the germline V gene, CDR1 corresponds to MNHEY and CDR2 to SVGEGT.